The next 26 T cell receptor beta chains were all read from a single sample in a study of radiotherapy plus CTLA-4 blockade in lung cancer. Assay: immunoSEQ multiplex PCR; the TCRdb copy retains only in-frame clones and omits some. This table holds about 100,000 clones, roughly four fifths found once. This specimen consisted of peripheral blood, obtained from a patient treated with radiotherapy plus ipilimumab. These receptors originate from a human donor with non-small cell lung cancer who had stable disease on radiotherapy plus ipilimumab.

V usage is TRBV23-1 and J usage is TRBJ2-7, with D tentatively TRBD1 or TRBD2 (5 bases each). TRBV23-1 counts as an open reading frame of uncertain function. V was pared by 2 bases and J by 1 base, with 15 bases between. This CDR3 contains 16 residues. DNA of the CDR3: TGCGCCAGCAGTCAACCTCCGGGACGCGGATCCTACGAGCAGTACTTC. This encodes CASSQPPGRGSYEQYF.

The chain employs TRBV19 and TRBJ2-7; D possibly uses TRBD1 or TRBD2 (5 bases each). Per germline, CDR1 LNHDA and CDR2 SQIVND (reference sequence). The length of the CDR3 is 14 residues. The V gene lost 7 bases and the J gene lost 0 bases, with 13 bases spanning the gap. The CDR3, as DNA: TGTGCCAGTACCCAGGGTCGGGGCTCCTACGAGCAGTACTTC. It codes for CASTQGRGSYEQYF.

V and J are TRBV30 and TRBJ2-2; no clear D. There are 12 residues in the CDR3. V lost 0 bases and J lost 6, with 5 bases in between. The V gene's germline CDR1 is GTSNPN and CDR2 SVGIG (reference sequence). The CDR3 coding sequence is TGTGCCTGGAGTGTACTCTCCGGGGAGCTGTTTTTT. Translated: CAWSVLSGELFF.

V usage is TRBV27 and J usage is TRBJ2-2; possible D gene TRBD2, 6 bases. Germline CDR1 MNHEY, CDR2 SMNVEV (reference sequence). The CDR3 extends over 14 amino acids. Trimming removed 0 bases at V and 6 bases at J, with 8 bases between. CDR3 DNA sequence: TGTGCCAGCAGTTTATCGAGACTAGCCGGGGAGCTGTTTTTT. This encodes CASSLSRLAGELFF.

The chain has TRBV21-1 and TRBJ2-2. TRBV21-1 is a pseudogene segment. There are 12 residues in the CDR3. DNA of the CDR3: TGTGCCAGCAGCAAACGATCCGGGGAGCTGTTTTTT. Translating gives CASSKRSGELFF.

The chain combines TRBV20-1 with TRBJ2-1; D is unresolved. Trimming removed 5 bases at V and 9 bases at J, with 11 bases between. Germline loops: CDR1 DFQATT, CDR2 SNEGSKA (reference sequence). The CDR3 consists of 11 residues. Here the CDR3 DNA reads TGCAGTGCTTTGCTTGTGGGTGAGCAGTTCTTC. Its protein is CSALLVGEQFF.

The rearrangement links TRBV18 to TRBJ1-2; D is uncertain. Germline V lookup: CDR1 KGHSH, CDR2 LQKENI. This CDR3 region has 12 residues. The V end lost 6 bases, the J end lost 4 bases, and 9 bases lay between the germline ends. In DNA, the CDR3 is TGTGCCAGCTCGGGCAGCTTCTATGGCTACACCTTC. Translation: CASSGSFYGYTF. Filled out from reference TRBV18 and TRBJ1-2, the complete variable domain reads NAGVMQNPRHLVRRRGQEARLRCSPMKGHSHVYWYRQLPEEGLKFMVYLQKENIIDESGMPKERFSAEFPKEGPSILRIQQVVRGDSAAYFCASSGSFYGYTFGSGTRLTVV.

The chain joins TRBV10-2 to TRBJ2-7, with D possibly being TRBD1 (6 bases). Germline V gene lookup returns CDR1 WSHSY and CDR2 SAAADI. There are 13 residues in the CDR3. Trimming removed 7 bases from V and 5 bases from J, with 15 bases in between. The CDR3 DNA sequence: TGCGCCAGCACCCGTACAGGGTCCCACGAGCAGTACTTC. Translation: CASTRTGSHEQYF.

The rearrangement links TRBV30 to TRBJ1-2; no clear D. The V and J ends lost 0 bases and 7 bases respectively, with 15 bases between them. The V gene's germline CDR1 is GTSNPN and CDR2 SVGIG (reference sequence). The CDR3 has 14 residues. This CDR3 is CAWSVQRVASGYTF. CDR3 nucleotide sequence: TGTGCCTGGAGTGTACAAAGGGTTGCGAGTGGCTACACCTTC.

The chain employs TRBV11-1 and TRBJ2-5; no definite D call. The CDR3 runs 16 residues. CDR1 is SGHAT, CDR2 FQDESV, per germline (reference sequence). V was trimmed by 4 bases and J by 3 bases, leaving 18 bases between them. The CDR3 spells CASSWVTKDPKETQYF. In nucleotides, the CDR3 is TGTGCCAGCAGCTGGGTGACCAAGGATCCAAAAGAGACCCAGTACTTC.

Relative to its sample, this clone is medium-sized. Other DNA sequences in the sample encode the same CDR3. CDR3 DNA sequence: TGTGCCAGCAGTTTGTCGCGCTACGAGCAGTACTTC. Translated: CASSLSRYEQYF. V is TRBV28 and J is TRBJ2-7; D is undetermined. The ends were cut back, 3 bases at V and 3 bases at J, with 6 bases in the middle. CDR3 length equals 12 residues. The germline gives CDR1 MDHEN, CDR2 SYDVKM. The full variable domain, completed using reference TRBV28 and TRBJ2-7, is DVKVTQSSRYLVKRTGEKVFLECVQDMDHENMFWYRQDPGLGLRLIYFSYDVKMKEKGDIPEGYSVSREKKERFSLILESASTNQTSMYLCASSLSRYEQYFGPGTRLTVT.

J is TRBJ1-6 and V is TRBV10-1; 7 bases match TRBD1. V dropped 0 bases and J dropped 6; count of bases not matched to a gene: 2. The germline V gene encodes CDR1 WNHNN and CDR2 SYGVQD (reference sequence). This CDR3 is 15 amino acids long. CDR3 nucleotide sequence: TGCGCCAGCAGTGAGTCCAACAGGGGTAATTCACCCCTCCACTTT. This codes for CASSESNRGNSPLHF.

The chain carries TRBV5-1 and TRBJ1-2, with 7 bases identical to TRBD1. V was clipped by 3 bases and J by 8 bases; unmatched bases: 7. The CDR3 runs to 13 residues. Germline V gene data show CDR1 as SGHRS and CDR2 as YFSETQ. CDR3 in amino acids: CASSSRQGRGYTF. The CDR3 DNA reads as TGCGCCAGCAGCTCCCGACAGGGACGCGGCTACACCTTC. Full variable domain (missing parts from reference TRBV5-1 and TRBJ1-2): KAGVTQTPRYLIKTRGQQVTLSCSPISGHRSVSWYQQTPGQGLQFLFEYFSETQRNKGNFPGRFSGRQFSNSRSEMNVSTLELGDSALYLCASSSRQGRGYTFGSGTRLTVV.

This clone came up a few times. V and J are TRBV7-7 and TRBJ1-4; no reliable D call. The CDR3 is made up of 15 amino acids. Trimming took off 2 bases at V and 4 bases at J, with 11 bases between the two ends. Germline values: CDR1 SSHAT, CDR2 FNYEAQ (reference sequence). CDR3 coding DNA: TGTGCCAGCAGCTTACGGCACACTAATAATGAAAAACTGTTTTTT. This encodes CASSLRHTNNEKLFF.

With regard to this clone: Compared with germline, one end of the junction differs, possibly owing to a read error. CDR3 in amino acids: CASSLWADLSGANVPTF. CDR3 coding DNA: TGCGCCAGCAGCTTGTGGGCTGACCTTTCTGGGGCCAACGTCCCGACTTTC. V usage is TRBV5-1 and J usage is TRBJ2-6; D is possibly TRBD1 (5 bases). The V gene's germline CDR1 is SGHRS and CDR2 YFSETQ. The CDR3 contains 17 residues. The full variable domain, rest sourced from reference TRBV5-1 and TRBJ2-6, is KAGVTQTPRYLIKTRGQQVTLSCSPISGHRSVSWYQQTPGQGLQFLFEYFSETQRNKGNFPGRFSGRQFSNSRSEMNVSTLELGDSALYLCASSLWADLSGANVPTFGAGSRLTVL.

Only one count was recorded for this clone. The J gene is TRBJ2-7, the V gene TRBV28; maybe TRBD1 (6 bases). V lost 7 bases, J lost 7 bases, and 20 bases lay in between. CDR3 size: 14 residues. The germline CDR1 and CDR2 sequences are MDHEN and SYDVKM. The CDR3 region is CASTLGTSAGEQYF. The CDR3 coding sequence is TGTGCCAGCACCCTAGGGACATCGGCTGGAGAGCAGTACTTC.

The chain uses TRBV29-1 and TRBJ2-1; the D gene is possibly TRBD1 (5 bases). The V end was cut by 4 bases, the J end by 5 bases, with 9 bases between. Germline loops: CDR1 SQVTM, CDR2 ANQGSEA. The CDR3 has 12 amino acids. In DNA form, the CDR3 reads TGCAGCGTTGGTACAGGAAACAATGAGCAGTTCTTC. Translating gives CSVGTGNNEQFF.

The rearrangement joins TRBV11-2 to TRBJ2-3, with 9 nucleotides matching TRBD1. Per the germline V gene, CDR1 is SGHAT and CDR2 is FQNNGV. Trimming at V came to 5 bases and at J to 7 bases, leaving 16 bases not matched to a gene. This CDR3 spans 17 amino acids. As DNA, the CDR3 is TGTGCCAGCAGCGCACGGTCCCCCGGGACAGGGCTAAATACGCAGTATTTT. Translated: CASSARSPGTGLNTQYF.

The genes are TRBV27 and TRBJ1-2; D remains unclear. CDR3 length equals 12 residues. V was trimmed by 7 bases and J by 6 bases, leaving 12 bases between them. CDR1 and CDR2 from the germline V gene are MNHEY and SMNVEV (reference sequence). In DNA form, the CDR3 reads TGTGCCAGCAAGGACCCACCCCATGGCTACACCTTC. It translates to CASKDPPHGYTF.

The rearrangement links TRBV6-1 to TRBJ2-1, with TRBD1 as a possible D gene (6 bases). Trimming took 0 bases from V and 10 from J, leaving 10 bases between them. The CDR3 has 13 amino acids. CDR1 is MNHNS, CDR2 SASEGT, per germline. The CDR3 region has the DNA TGTGCCAGCAGTGAAGCACAGGGAGACGAGCAGTTCTTC. This sequence encodes CASSEAQGDEQFF.

This clone was counted only a few times. The genes are TRBV19 and TRBJ2-1; tentative D call: TRBD2 (6 bases). This CDR3 has 15 amino acids. Trimming removed 3 bases from V and 7 bases from J, with 16 bases in between. Germline V CDR1 and CDR2: LNHDA, SQIVND (reference sequence). CDR3 region: CASSIGPETRNEQFF. For the CDR3, the DNA is TGTGCCAGTAGTATCGGCCCCGAGACTAGGAATGAGCAGTTCTTC.

The V and J genes are TRBV5-4 and TRBJ2-7; 14 bases map to TRBD2. Germline values: CDR1 SGHNT, CDR2 YYREEE (reference sequence). This CDR3 is 13 amino acids long. V lost 10 bases to trimming and J lost 5 bases; unmatched junction nucleotides: 5. The CDR3 bases are TGTGCCGGCGGACTAGCGGGAGGTCACGAGCAGTACTTC. Protein sequence: CAGGLAGGHEQYF.

The V gene is TRBV19, the J gene TRBJ2-5, with a possible D match to TRBD1 (6 bases). Germline V gives CDR1 LNHDA, CDR2 SQIVND (reference sequence). The CDR3 is made up of 14 amino acids. The germline V and J ends were trimmed by 4 bases and 4 bases, with 13 bases remaining between them. CDR3 amino acids: CASSTSPGAETQYF. As DNA, the CDR3 is TGTGCCAGTAGTACCTCGCCAGGGGCAGAGACCCAGTACTTC.

The rearrangement links TRBV25-1 to TRBJ2-3; 8 bases are shared with TRBD2. The CDR3 consists of 15 residues. V dropped 5 bases and J dropped 1; count of bases not matched to a gene: 5. Germline V CDR1 and CDR2: MGHDK, SYGVNS. The CDR3 loop reads CASSFLAGRTDTQYF. CDR3 in DNA: TGTGCCAGCAGTTTCCTAGCGGGTCGCACAGATACGCAGTATTTT.

This chain links TRBV27 with TRBJ1-5; D ambiguous. Looked up from germline, CDR1 is MNHEY and CDR2 is SMNVEV (reference sequence). V lost 5 bases to trimming and J lost 3 bases, with 11 bases between them. This CDR3 comprises 14 residues. CDR3 sequence (DNA): TGTGCCAGCAGTCTAACCGGGCCCAATCAGCCCCAGCATTTT. Protein product: CASSLTGPNQPQHF.

V gene TRBV2 combines with J gene TRBJ1-3; the D is unclear. Germline V lookup: CDR1 SNHLY, CDR2 FYNNEI. CDR3 size: 15 residues. V gave up 3 bases and J gave up 3 bases, with 12 bases separating them. CDR3 sequence: CASSEPGFDGNTIYF. The CDR3 DNA follows: TGTGCCAGCAGTGAGCCGGGTTTTGATGGAAACACCATATATTTT.